These 20 T cell receptor beta chains came from one sample sequenced in a study of blood T cells in healthy people across ages. The authors ran a second PCR of about 6 to 11 cycles using a sample-barcoded 5' primer and a J-beta primer mix. MiXCR, applied by TCRdb to the 5' RACE reads, yields one record per CDR3 protein. The sample has fewer than 700,000 distinct CDR3 sequences; 40% to 50% are singletons. The sample comprised blood. The receptors originated from a man of 80 years or more in good health.

The gene calls are TRBV7-9 and TRBJ2-1, with 7 bases that match TRBD1. V shed 2 bases and J 13 bases; nucleotides not matched to a gene: 14. This CDR3 spans 15 amino acids. The germline CDR1 and CDR2 sequences are SEHNR and FQNEAQ (reference sequence). CDR3 nucleotides: TGTGCCAGCAGCTTATTAGGGGACAGAGAAGAGACCCAGTTCTTC. It codes for CASSLLGDREETQFF.

Of note for this clonotype: Mismatch with germline at one junction end may stem from a read error. The chain couples TRBV2 to TRBJ1-5, with D perhaps TRBD1 (6 bases). The CDR3 spans 14 residues. Germline CDR1 and CDR2: SNHLY and FYNNEI. The CDR3 protein is CTSRDRTVNQPQHF. CDR3 DNA: TGTACCAGCAGGGACCGGACAGTCAATCAGCCCCAGCATTTT.

The V call is TRBV4-3, the J call TRBJ2-5, with D tentatively TRBD1 (5 bases). The CDR3 spans 14 residues. Germline lookup yields CDR1 LGHNA and CDR2 YSLEER. V gave up 4 bases and J gave up 11 bases, with 20 bases separating them. The CDR3 nucleotides are TGCGCCAGCAGCCCAAGGGGTGGTGACAATGAGCAGTACTTC. Translating gives CASSPRGGDNEQYF.

The chain links TRBV4-3 to TRBJ2-4; 9 nucleotides match TRBD1. The end of the DNA fits TRBJ2-7 better, so the J call may be wrong. CDR1 LGHNA and CDR2 YSLEER come from the germline V gene. This CDR3 is built from 15 residues. The CDR3 loop reads CASSQDRDRVFEQYF. DNA for the CDR3: TGCGCCAGCAGCCAAGACCGGGACAGGGTGTTCGAGCAGTACTTC.

The genes are TRBV7-2 and TRBJ2-3; 7 positions agree with TRBD1. Germline V gives CDR1 SGHTA, CDR2 FQGNSA. The CDR3 has 15 amino acids. V lost 4 bases, J lost 4 bases, and 8 bases stayed unmatched. The CDR3 loop is CASSSGTAFPDTQYF. The CDR3 DNA sequence: TGTGCCAGCAGCTCGGGGACAGCGTTTCCAGATACGCAGTATTTT.

The V gene is TRBV4-3, the J gene TRBJ2-1, with 8 bases fitting TRBD1. The CDR3 consists of 13 residues. Losses at the gene ends were 6 bases for V and 9 bases for J; bases not matched to a gene: 7. CDR1 is LGHNA and CDR2 is YSLEER in the germline V gene. The CDR3 bases are TGCGCCAGCAGAGCAGGGGGCTCGGGTGAGCAGTTCTTC. Its protein product is CASRAGGSGEQFF.

There are many counts of this clonotype. The chain recombines TRBV29-1 with TRBJ2-1; 12 positions agree with TRBD2. This CDR3 spans 13 amino acids. CDR1 and CDR2 from the germline V gene are SQVTM and ANQGSEA. V shed 7 bases, J shed 6 bases, and the junction held 4 bases outside the gene matches. CDR3 sequence: CSAGTSGRNEQFF. In nucleotides, the CDR3 is TGCAGCGCAGGGACTAGCGGGCGCAATGAGCAGTTCTTC.

V is TRBV15 and J is TRBJ2-7; TRBD2 matches at 10 bases. Germline values: CDR1 LNHNV, CDR2 YYDKDF (reference sequence). The CDR3 runs to 15 residues. Trimming removed 5 bases from V and 7 bases from J; junction bases left unmatched: 11. This chain's CDR3 is CATSPGAGGPNEQYF. The CDR3 bases are TGTGCCACCAGCCCTGGAGCGGGAGGGCCCAATGAGCAGTACTTC.

The chain has TRBV7-6 and TRBJ2-5; 10 nucleotides align to TRBD2. The J call may be incorrect, as the DNA end agrees better with TRBJ2-7. The CDR3 runs 19 residues. Germline CDR1 and CDR2: SGHVS and FNYEAQ. DNA for the CDR3: TGTGCCAGCAGCTTAGAATCTAGCGGGAGTTTTAGACGCCGGAACGAGCAGTACTTC. It translates to CASSLESSGSFRRRNEQYF.

CDR3 loop: CAAGTSGANVLTF. The CDR3 coding sequence is TGTGCCGCCGGTACTTCTGGGGCCAACGTCCTGACTTTC. The J gene is TRBJ2-6, the V gene TRBV24-1; D call uncertain. The germline gives CDR1 KGHDR, CDR2 SFDVKD. The V end was cut by 12 bases, the J end by 1 base, with 9 bases between. There are 13 residues in the CDR3.

V and J are TRBV7-2 and TRBJ2-5; tentatively, D is TRBD2 (5 bases). Germline values: CDR1 SGHTA, CDR2 FQGNSA. The CDR3 is made up of 15 amino acids. V lost 0 bases, J lost 11 bases, and 19 bases lay in between. CDR3 protein: CASSLARGPYNEQYF. In DNA form, the CDR3 reads TGTGCCAGCAGCTTAGCGCGAGGGCCCTACAATGAGCAGTACTTC.

In DNA, the CDR3 is TGCGCCAGCAGCCAGCACTTGGACAGGAGAGTTTCTCCGGCCCTCCACTTT. Translated, it gives CASSQHLDRRVSPALHF. The chain employs TRBV4-3 and TRBJ1-6, with 7 positions matching TRBD1. Germline trimming cut 3 bases from V and 14 bases from J; bases unmatched to any gene: 19. The length of the CDR3 is 17 residues. Germline CDR1 is LGHNA and CDR2 is YSLEER.

The chain couples TRBV20-1 to TRBJ1-2; D might be TRBD1 (6 bases). The CDR3 has 14 residues. Trimming stripped 5 bases from V and 2 bases from J, with 15 bases between. Germline V gives CDR1 DFQATT, CDR2 SNEGSKA (reference sequence). The CDR3 nucleotides are TGCAGTGCTGCCGCCATACAGGGCAACTATGGCTACACCTTC. Its protein product is CSAAAIQGNYGYTF.

The chain is built from TRBV20-1 and TRBJ2-5; D ambiguous. The CDR3 contains 13 residues. Germline loops: CDR1 DFQATT, CDR2 SNEGSKA (reference sequence). V shed 1 base and J shed 0 bases, with 6 bases lying between them. CDR3 in DNA: TGCAGTGCTAGAGCGACCAACCAAGAGACCCAGTACTTC. It yields the protein CSARATNQETQYF.

This chain connects TRBV2 to TRBJ2-2; TRBD1 agrees at 7 bases. V shed 7 bases, J shed 9 bases, and the junction held 8 bases outside the gene matches. The CDR3 runs 13 residues. Per the germline V gene, CDR1 is SNHLY and CDR2 is FYNNEI. The CDR3 spells CASTTGSPWELFF. CDR3 coding DNA: TGTGCCAGCACGACAGGGTCGCCGTGGGAGCTGTTTTTT.

There are a few counts of this clonotype. The rearrangement links TRBV7-2 to TRBJ2-5, with a possible D match to TRBD1 (6 bases). This CDR3 spans 14 amino acids. Between the trimmed V and J ends, which lost 8 bases and 4 bases, there was a span of 17 bases. The germline V gene has CDR1 SGHTA and CDR2 FQGNSA. The CDR3 protein is CASGSPEGGETQYF. The DNA of the CDR3 is TGTGCCAGCGGTAGTCCCGAAGGGGGAGAGACCCAGTACTTC.

CDR3 nucleotides: TGTGCCAGCAGTGGGGGTCTCATCCTGAACACTGAAGCTTTCTTT. Its translation: CASSGGLILNTEAFF. The chain has TRBV2 and TRBJ1-1; D uncertain. Between the trimmed V and J ends, which lost 4 bases and 0 bases, there was a span of 12 bases. The germline CDR1 and CDR2 sequences are SNHLY and FYNNEI. This CDR3 spans 15 amino acids.

The CDR3 region is CASSLAPGTVLINGYTF. The CDR3 nucleotides are TGTGCCAGCAGCTTAGCGCCCGGGACGGTTTTAATTAATGGCTACACCTTC. This chain joins TRBV7-9 and TRBJ1-2, with a possible D match to TRBD1 (5 bases). From germline, CDR1 is SEHNR and CDR2 FQNEAQ (reference sequence). Deletions cut 0 bases from V and 6 bases from J, with 20 bases between. CDR3 length equals 17 residues.

The rearrangement uses TRBV6-7 and TRBJ1-1; TRBD1 matches at 7 bases. TRBV6-7 has ORF status, its function being uncertain. This CDR3 is built from 15 residues. J was trimmed by 0 bases and V by 5 bases; bases with no gene match: 6. CDR3 amino acids: CASSKTGPMNTEAFF. The DNA of the CDR3 is TGTGCCAGCAGTAAGACAGGGCCCATGAACACTGAAGCTTTCTTT.

Only a few counts were recorded for this clonotype. The V gene is TRBV5-1, the J gene TRBJ2-3, with D tentatively TRBD1 or TRBD2 (5 bases each). The CDR3 totals 14 residues. CDR1 and CDR2 (germline): SGHRS, YFSETQ. The ends were cut back, 10 bases at V and 3 bases at J, with 18 bases in the middle. Here the CDR3 DNA reads TGCGCCTCGTCTACGGAATGGGGGACAGATACGCAGTATTTT. Its protein is CASSTEWGTDTQYF. Based on the CDR3 plus reference TRBV5-1 and TRBJ2-3, the full variable domain is KAGVTQTPRYLIKTRGQQVTLSCSPISGHRSVSWYQQTPGQGLQFLFEYFSETQRNKGNFPGRFSGRQFSNSRSEMNVSTLELGDSALYLCASSTEWGTDTQYFGPGTRLTVL.